This TCR beta chain stems from a study of PD-L1 blockade in urothelial cancer. Study information: The year 2014 saw patients start atezolizumab, 1,200 mg intravenously every 3 weeks. Per blood sample, T cells had a median of about 150,000. Male sex and bladder-origin urothelial cancer were recorded for about 85% of the roughly 30 patients.

Regarding the study as a whole: Better survival was predicted when blood TCR clonality before treatment fell below the median.

TCRdb's copy holds only in-frame clones and misses some; the assay was immunoSEQ multiplex PCR. The sample records approximately 86,000 clones, just under 85% being singletons. Time point noted: pretreatment peripheral blood. This CDR3 has 13 residues. The V end lost 0 bases, the J end lost 11 bases, and 11 bases lay between the germline ends. Germline assignment: CDR1 SGDLS and CDR2 YYNGEE. This clone has only one observation. Its matching antigen is unknown. The rearrangement joins TRBV9 to TRBJ1-4, with D unresolved. The sequence came from a man aged 40-55 years with urothelial cancer. The source was PBMCs, collected around atezolizumab (anti-PD-L1) treatment. CDR3 in DNA: TGTGCCAGCAGCGTAGGACTCCGAGAGAAACTGTTTTTT. The encoded protein is CASSVGLREKLFF. The whole variable domain, filled in from reference TRBV9 and TRBJ1-4, reads DSGVTQTPKHLITATGQRVTLRCSPRSGDLSVYWYQQSLDQGLQFLIQYYNGEERAKGNILERFSAQQFPDLHSELNLSSLELGDSALYFCASSVGLREKLFFGSGTQLSVL.